Given below is one T cell receptor (beta chain) in context. The sample is drawn from a study of cytomegalovirus exposure and HLA in healthy donors. Overall study context: Out of several hundred genotyped donors, roughly 78% belonged to the Caucasian-associated ancestry cluster.

Germline V lookup: CDR1 MNHEY, CDR2 SVGAGI. The CDR3 has 15 amino acids. V trimming: 4 bases; J trimming: 6 bases; junction bases outside the gene matches: 8. Researchers ran the PCR with 60 Vbeta and 13 Jbeta primers. Here immunoSEQ multiplex PCR was the method, and the copy in TCRdb shows in-frame clones only, minus some. The repertoire holds roughly 180,000 clones, approximately 80% seen once, with 1.3% in the top ten. The chain recombines TRBV6-5 with TRBJ2-7, with 11 nucleotides matching TRBD2. The sequenced sample consisted of PBMCs. This receptor was identified in a man under 40 in good health and CMV-seronegative. CDR3 protein: CASSSVTSGSSEQYF. As DNA, the CDR3 is TGTGCCAGCAGTTCTGTCACTAGCGGGAGTTCCGAGCAGTACTTC.